What follows are 8 T cell receptor beta chains derived from one specimen sequenced in a study of blood T cell repertoires in COVID-19. Clones were sequenced by immunoSEQ multiplex PCR, and TCRdb holds only the in-frame ones, with some missing. The data show about 220,000 clones, roughly 85% seen once. The sequencing input was peripheral blood. These receptors originate from a woman in her 70s with COVID-19, enrolled during active disease.

This clone was detected only a few times. This chain links TRBV25-1 with TRBJ1-3; D is uncertain. Germline CDR1 is MGHDK and CDR2 is SYGVNS. The CDR3 runs to 15 residues. With 5 bases removed from V and 0 bases from J, the gap between germline ends came to 11 bases. CDR3 sequence (DNA): TGTGCCAGCAGTTCGTGGCTTGACTCTGGAAACACCATATATTTT. Translating it yields CASSSWLDSGNTIYF.

V and J are TRBV2 and TRBJ1-2, with 10 bases lining up with TRBD1. V lost 7 bases and J lost 4; bases outside the gene matches: 3. The CDR3 totals 13 residues. Per the germline V gene, CDR1 is SNHLY and CDR2 is FYNNEI. The CDR3 DNA reads TGTGCCAGCACTGGACAGGGGGTCTATGGCTACACCTTC. Translated, it gives CASTGQGVYGYTF.

The chain carries TRBV9 and TRBJ2-7; 7 bases match TRBD1. J gave up 3 bases and V 0 bases, and 3 bases lay outside the gene matches. Germline V gene sequence: CDR1 SGDLS, CDR2 YYNGEE. The CDR3 contains 14 residues. The CDR3 spells CASSVDGTVYEQYF. The CDR3 DNA follows: TGTGCCAGCAGCGTAGATGGGACAGTCTACGAGCAGTACTTC.

This sequence joins TRBV5-6 and TRBJ1-1; no clear D gene. Trimming cost V 5 bases and J 3 bases, with 5 bases left between them. The length of the CDR3 is 11 residues. Germline values: CDR1 SGHDT, CDR2 YYEEEE. The CDR3 DNA reads as TGTGCCAGCAGGGCGGACACTGAAGCTTTCTTT. As protein: CASRADTEAFF.

The J gene is TRBJ2-7, the V gene TRBV19; unclear D gene. The germline gives CDR1 LNHDA, CDR2 SQIVND (reference sequence). The CDR3 has 14 residues. V was clipped by 5 bases and J by 0 bases, with 11 bases between them. CDR3 sequence (DNA): TGTGCCAGTAGTGTGTCTTCCAGCTCCTACGAGCAGTACTTC. Its translation is CASSVSSSSYEQYF. The full variable domain, its missing parts supplied by reference TRBV19 and TRBJ2-7, is DGGITQSPKYLFRKEGQNVTLSCEQNLNHDAMYWYRQDPGQGLRLIYYSQIVNDFQKGDIAEGYSVSREKKESFPLTVTSAQKNPTAFYLCASSVSSSSYEQYFGPGTRLTVT.

CDR3: CASSWRTGMNGYTF. The DNA for the CDR3 is TGTGCCAGCAGCTGGCGGACAGGAATGAATGGCTACACCTTC. This chain links TRBV5-4 with TRBJ1-2, with 7 nucleotides matching TRBD1. Germline lookup yields CDR1 SGHNT and CDR2 YYREEE (reference sequence). The V gene end was trimmed by 3 bases and the J gene end by 6 bases; junction bases not matched to a gene: 8. This CDR3 comprises 14 residues.

The chain joins TRBV28 to TRBJ2-2; 8 bases agree with TRBD2. V shed 6 bases and J 6 bases; nucleotides not matched to a gene: 3. The CDR3 is 13 residues long. CDR1 is MDHEN and CDR2 is SYDVKM in the germline V gene. CDR3 sequence: CASRLAGSGELFF. The CDR3 DNA reads TGTGCCAGCAGGCTAGCGGGCTCCGGGGAGCTGTTTTTT.

The chain carries TRBV6-5 and TRBJ1-2; possible D gene TRBD1, 5 bases. V lost 7 bases and J 4 bases, leaving 7 bases between the germline ends. Germline V lookup: CDR1 MNHEY, CDR2 SVGAGI. CDR3 size: 11 residues. The CDR3: CASTGGYGYTF. The DNA for the CDR3 is TGTGCCAGCACCGGGGGCTATGGCTACACCTTC.